This is a list of T cell receptor beta chains from one sample in a study of T cells after yellow fever vaccination. MiXCR, run by TCRdb on the 5' RACE reads, gives a single entry per CDR3 protein. The sample has 250,000 to 400,000 distinct CDR3 sequences, roughly 4.3% seen once. Sequencing used PBMCs, obtained 15 days after the yellow fever booster vaccination. These receptor sequences come from a man in his late teens or twenties who received the YFV17D yellow fever vaccine. The CDR3 runs from the conserved cysteine through the conserved F or W. Fields, in order: V gene, clone size, J gene, D gene, CDR3 protein, CDR3 DNA. A D gene is named only where the DNA matches it firmly. Clone size, where shown, is once, few, many, or a class for clones that have expanded.

V gene: TRBV20-1
clone size: many
J gene: TRBJ2-5
D gene: .
CDR3 protein: CSARSTGQETQYF
CDR3 DNA: TGCAGTGCTAGATCTACAGGCCAAGAGACCCAGTACTTC

V gene: TRBV5-4
clone size: .
J gene: TRBJ2-1
D gene: .
CDR3 protein: CASSGWGMPYNEQFF
CDR3 DNA: TGTGCCAGCAGCGGGTGGGGGATGCCCTACAATGAGCAGTTCTTC

V gene: TRBV5-1
clone size: few
J gene: TRBJ1-2
D gene: TRBD1
CDR3 protein: CASSLVRGRFRDGYTF
CDR3 DNA: TGCGCCAGCAGCTTGGTCAGGGGGCGATTTAGAGACGGCTACACCTTC

V gene: TRBV6-2/TRBV6-3
clone size: few
J gene: TRBJ2-3
D gene: .
CDR3 protein: CASSYWSSTQYF
CDR3 DNA: TGTGCCAGCAGTTATTGGTCTTCTACGCAGTATTTT

V gene: TRBV5-6
clone size: many
J gene: TRBJ1-2
D gene: .
CDR3 protein: CASRFRAGNYGYTF
CDR3 DNA: TGTGCCAGCAGATTCCGCGCGGGCAACTATGGCTACACCTTC

V gene: TRBV20-1
clone size: .
J gene: TRBJ1-2
D gene: TRBD1
CDR3 protein: CSAWSGQTYGYTF
CDR3 DNA: TGCAGTGCCTGGTCGGGACAGACCTATGGCTACACCTTC

V gene: TRBV27
clone size: many
J gene: TRBJ1-5
D gene: .
CDR3 protein: CASRSGYSNQPQHF
CDR3 DNA: TGTGCCAGCCGGTCCGGGTATAGCAATCAGCCCCAGCATTTT

V gene: TRBV6-1
clone size: many
J gene: TRBJ2-5
D gene: TRBD1
CDR3 protein: CASSFLTGVGETQYF
CDR3 DNA: TGTGCCAGCAGTTTCCTAACAGGGGTTGGGGAGACCCAGTACTTC

V gene: TRBV4-2
clone size: many
J gene: TRBJ2-1
D gene: TRBD2
CDR3 protein: CASSRYPGGVTYNEQFF
CDR3 DNA: TGTGCCAGCAGCCGATATCCCGGGGGGGTAACCTACAATGAGCAGTTCTTC

V gene: TRBV3-1
clone size: few
J gene: TRBJ2-6
D gene: .
CDR3 protein: CASSRDRGRSAGANVLTF
CDR3 DNA: TGTGCCAGCAGCCGGGACCGGGGGAGAAGCGCTGGGGCCAACGTCCTGACTTTC

V gene: TRBV15
clone size: .
J gene: TRBJ2-5
D gene: .
CDR3 protein: CATSRDTLETQYF
CDR3 DNA: TGTGCCACCAGCAGAGACACTTTAGAGACCCAGTACTTC

V gene: TRBV2
clone size: few
J gene: TRBJ2-7
D gene: TRBD2
CDR3 protein: CATAGEPPIYEQYF
CDR3 DNA: TGTGCCACCGCGGGGGAACCCCCCATCTACGAGCAGTACTTC

V gene: TRBV20-1
clone size: many
J gene: TRBJ1-5
D gene: .
CDR3 protein: CSVTPGVNQPQHF
CDR3 DNA: TGCAGTGTAACACCGGGGGTCAATCAGCCCCAGCATTTT

V gene: TRBV5-1
clone size: many
J gene: TRBJ2-2
D gene: TRBD1
CDR3 protein: CASSFTGTANTGELFF
CDR3 DNA: TGCGCCAGCAGCTTTACCGGGACAGCGAACACCGGGGAGCTGTTTTTT

V gene: TRBV19
clone size: .
J gene: TRBJ1-5
D gene: .
CDR3 protein: CASGGTSNQPQHF
CDR3 DNA: TGTGCCAGTGGGGGGACATCGAATCAGCCCCAGCATTTT

V gene: TRBV7-3
clone size: .
J gene: TRBJ2-3
D gene: TRBD2
CDR3 protein: CASSSPGLAAFTDTQYF
CDR3 DNA: TGTGCCAGCAGCTCCCCAGGACTAGCGGCCTTCACAGATACGCAGTATTTT